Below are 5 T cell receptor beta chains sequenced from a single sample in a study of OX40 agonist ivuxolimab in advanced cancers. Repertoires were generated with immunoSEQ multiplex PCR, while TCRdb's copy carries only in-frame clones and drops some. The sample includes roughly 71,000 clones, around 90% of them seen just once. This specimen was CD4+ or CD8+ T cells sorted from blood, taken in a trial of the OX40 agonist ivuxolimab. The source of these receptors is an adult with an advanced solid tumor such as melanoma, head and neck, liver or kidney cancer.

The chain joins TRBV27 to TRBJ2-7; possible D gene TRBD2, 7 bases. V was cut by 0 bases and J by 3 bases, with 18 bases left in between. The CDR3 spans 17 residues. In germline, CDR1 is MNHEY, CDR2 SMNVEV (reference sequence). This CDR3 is CASSLSSSGTLHYEQYF. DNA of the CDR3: TGTGCCAGCAGTTTATCCTCAAGCGGGACACTACACTACGAGCAGTACTTC.

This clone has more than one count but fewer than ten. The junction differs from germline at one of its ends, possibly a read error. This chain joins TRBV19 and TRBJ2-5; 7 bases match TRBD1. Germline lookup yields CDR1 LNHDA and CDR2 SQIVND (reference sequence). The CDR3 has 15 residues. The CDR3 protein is CASSIRDSIQESQYF. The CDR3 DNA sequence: TGTGCCAGTAGTATCAGGGACAGTATTCAAGAGAGCCAGTACTTC.

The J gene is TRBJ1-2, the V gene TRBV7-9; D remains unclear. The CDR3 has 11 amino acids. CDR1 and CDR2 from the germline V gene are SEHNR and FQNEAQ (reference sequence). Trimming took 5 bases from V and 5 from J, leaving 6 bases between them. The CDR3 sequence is CASSGLYGYTF. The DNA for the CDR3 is TGTGCCAGCAGCGGGCTATATGGCTACACCTTC.

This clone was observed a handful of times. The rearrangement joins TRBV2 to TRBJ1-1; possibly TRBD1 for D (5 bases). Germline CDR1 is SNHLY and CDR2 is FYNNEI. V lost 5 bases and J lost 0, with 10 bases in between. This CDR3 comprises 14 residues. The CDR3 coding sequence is TGTGCCAGCAGTCCGGGGCTCCTGAACACTGAAGCTTTCTTT. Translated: CASSPGLLNTEAFF.

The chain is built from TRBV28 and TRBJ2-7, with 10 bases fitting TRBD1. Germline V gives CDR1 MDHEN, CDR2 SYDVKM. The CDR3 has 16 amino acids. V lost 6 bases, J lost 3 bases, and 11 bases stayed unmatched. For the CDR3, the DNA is TGTGCCAGCAGGCCGCCCCGGGACAGGGGCATCTACGAGCAGTACTTC. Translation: CASRPPRDRGIYEQYF.